Included here is one TCR beta chain sequence, with context. Germline trimming cut 7 bases from V and 6 bases from J; bases unmatched to any gene: 6. Germline assignment: CDR1 LNHDA and CDR2 SQIVND (reference sequence). CDR3 length: 15 amino acids. According to the study, genomic DNA was the template for TCR beta VDJ and CDR3 profiling. MiXCR, run by TCRdb on the reads, gives a single entry per CDR3 protein. The repertoire consists of 160,000 or so distinct CDR3 sequences, with more than 45% occurring once and the leading ten covering approximately 1%. These data are taken from a study of CD8+CD57+ T cells in acquired aplastic anemia. It was patients with CD8+CD57+ cell expansion by flow cytometry who were chosen for sequencing.

The chain joins TRBV19 to TRBJ2-1; 13 positions match TRBD2. Sequenced sample: sorted CD4+, CD8+, or CD8+CD57+ T cells (not recorded which) from PBMCs. The sequence was collected from a human donor with aplastic anemia. CDR3 bases: TGTGCCAGTACCCAACTAGCGGGGGGGCTCAATGAGCAGTTCTTC. Encoded protein: CASTQLAGGLNEQFF.